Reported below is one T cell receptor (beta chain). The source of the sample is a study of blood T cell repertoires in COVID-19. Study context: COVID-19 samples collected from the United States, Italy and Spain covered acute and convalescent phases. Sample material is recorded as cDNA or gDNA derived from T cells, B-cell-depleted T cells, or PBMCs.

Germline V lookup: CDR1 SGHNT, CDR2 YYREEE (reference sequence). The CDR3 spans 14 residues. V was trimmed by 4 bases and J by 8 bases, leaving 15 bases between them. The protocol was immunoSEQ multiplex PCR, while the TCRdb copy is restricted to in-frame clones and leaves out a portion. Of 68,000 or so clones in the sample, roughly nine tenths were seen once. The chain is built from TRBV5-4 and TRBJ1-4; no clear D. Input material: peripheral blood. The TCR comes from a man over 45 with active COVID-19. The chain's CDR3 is CASSQKKETEKLFF. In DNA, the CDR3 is TGTGCCAGCAGCCAGAAAAAGGAGACGGAAAAACTGTTTTTT.